This T cell receptor (beta chain) was sequenced for a study of cytomegalovirus exposure and HLA in healthy donors. Study-wide results and limits: According to a subsequent analysis, TCR clusters from the first cohort were inclined to appear together in the roughly 130 validation repertoires. A classifier reportedly called cytomegalovirus status with high sensitivity and specificity. Many donors carried some public TCRs, although rarity characterized most TCR sequences.

As regards this clone: Its antigen is not known.

Measured with immunoSEQ multiplex PCR; TCRdb has only the in-frame clones, and not every one. The data hold roughly 50,000 clones, with over 75% observed a single time. The donors were part of the approximately 120-subject validation cohort, which stood apart from the approximately 670-subject first cohort. CDR1 MNHNY and CDR2 SVGAGI come from the germline V gene (reference sequence). V lost 0 bases to trimming and J lost 2 bases; unmatched junction nucleotides: 0. CDR3 length equals 15 residues. The sequencing input was PBMCs. The chain is built from TRBV6-6 and TRBJ2-7; TRBD2 matches 11 bases. This receptor was obtained from a young man in good health and CMV-seronegative. DNA for the CDR3: TGTGCCAGCAGTTACTCTAGCGGGAGGGCCTACGAGCAGTACTTC. It codes for CASSYSSGRAYEQYF.